One T cell receptor (beta chain) is described in this entry. This receptor's antigen is unknown. Per-nucleotide qualities are absent, and no much larger clonotype sits a single base away. This entry comes from a study of blood T cell repertoires in COVID-19 (dated by TCRdb to 2018 to 2020). With respect to the entire study: Samples from collaborators originated in the United States, Italy and Spain and spanned both the acute and convalescent phases of COVID-19. The prospective study material was composed of cDNA or gDNA derived from T cells, B-cell-depleted T cells, or PBMCs. The dataset comprised deeply sampled blood TCRbeta repertoires from subjects exposed to, actively infected with, or recovered from COVID-19. The repertoires were made available in a free public database intended to serve as a resource for research on the immune response to SARS-CoV-2. Samples were obtained from the ongoing ImmuneRACE study (first 160 participants) and from about 1,300 subjects provided by 6 global collaborators. Nearly every sample came with metadata listing a de-identified subject ID, COVID-19 status, age in years and sex. Where available, HLA class I and class II types were taken from metadata supplied by the sample provider and were not determined by assay-based typing.

TCRbeta CDR3 regions were amplified from genomic DNA using the immunoSEQ Assay, a bias-controlled multiplex PCR. As for the original processing: Within the assay, amplification of reference gene primers was used to estimate how many nucleated cells each sample contained. To quantify the absolute abundance of each unique TCRbeta CDR3 rearrangement, sequence reads were collapsed and filtered. For each sample, productive Simpson clonality was calculated by taking the square root of Simpson's diversity index across productive rearrangements. This immuneACCESS table, as held by TCRdb, lists in-frame sequences with V and J called but not all clones. Of the missing ones, under half trace to an unresolved V gene in checked studies; the others have no known cause. V, J and clone size are taken as reported in that table, and D and trimming were inferred from the DNA itself. Across this sample there are fewer than 70,000 clones, with around 84% seen only once. The ten largest clonotypes hold more than 10% of the sample.

Measured from the cysteine to the phenylalanine, the CDR3 is 14 residues long. The DNA shown is the 42-base CDR3, in frame from base 1. CDR1 and CDR2 are read off the germline V gene as SGHAT and FQNNGV. Trimming costs V 6 bases and J 1 base, and their ends lie 13 bases apart. The paper's findings and limits, for the study overall: The quantity of clinical and demographic metadata differed by source and by participant and was supplied without curation.

Whole blood was collected in K2EDTA tubes by collaborating institutions according to the institutions' own protocols. For TCRbeta analysis, collaborators shipped samples in one of three forms: frozen whole blood, isolated PBMCs, or DNA extracted from either of those sample types. The specimen sequenced was peripheral blood. This receptor was identified in a human donor in a cohort sampled during active COVID-19. The chain links TRBV11-2 with TRBJ2-7; the D gene is perhaps TRBD2, on 6 matching bases. The encoded CDR3 is CASRNPGLSYEQYF. The sequenced DNA is TGTGCCAGCAGAAACCCGGGACTTTCCTACGAGCAGTACTTC.